This T cell receptor beta chain came from a study of cytomegalovirus exposure and HLA in healthy donors. Turning to the study itself: Findings of an earlier analysis included roughly 110 million unique TCR beta sequences from 200 million or so T cells.

Points from the study as a whole: Across donors, most TCRs were seen rarely, yet some public ones were widespread. Cytomegalovirus status, reportedly, was diagnosed with high specificity and sensitivity by the classifier. Cytomegalovirus-associated status was assigned to about 170 TCR beta chains.

There are 13 residues in the CDR3. Trimming removed 6 bases from V and 0 bases from J, with 5 bases in between. Germline loops: CDR1 SGHTA, CDR2 FQGTGA. Both 60 Vbeta primers and 13 Jbeta primers went into the PCR. Data came from immunoSEQ multiplex PCR; TCRdb stores just in-frame clones and leaves some out. The sample table includes 40,000 to 65,000 clones. Concerning this clone: Its antigen is not identified.

Sequenced input: PBMCs. The source of this sequence is a man in his forties in good health and CMV-seropositive. V usage is TRBV7-3 and J usage is TRBJ2-2; D not resolved. DNA for the CDR3: TGTGCCAGCAGTACACCGAACACCGGGGAGCTGTTTTTT. It codes for CASSTPNTGELFF.